The T cell receptor beta chain under discussion was sequenced for a study of blood T cells in healthy people across ages. Study results and limitations: Donors of long life had a larger count of naive CD4+ cells and greater diversity than aged donors. Per-million-T-cell TCR beta diversity fell roughly linearly with age.

This clonotype was seen at least ten times. The target antigen is unknown. It was with a sample-barcoded 5' primer and a J-beta primer mix that a second PCR of roughly 7 to 12 cycles was run. Every sample returned 2.5 million or more CDR3-containing paired-end reads. TCRdb processed the 5' RACE reads anew with MiXCR; each CDR3 protein has one entry. The table includes more than 1,400,000 distinct CDR3 sequences, around 42% detected once. The CDR3 is made up of 11 amino acids. CDR1 and CDR2 (germline): SQVTM, ANQGSEA. The germline V and J ends were trimmed by 5 bases and 6 bases, with 11 bases remaining between them. Every participating donor contributed around 9.5 milliliters of peripheral blood through a draw.

The source material was blood. This chain joins TRBV29-1 and TRBJ2-7; no clear D. This TCR was sampled from a woman under 30 in good health. CDR3 sequence: CSVPIGPEQYF. As DNA, the CDR3 is TGCAGCGTTCCTATCGGGCCCGAGCAGTACTTC.